These 29 T cell receptor beta chains were all obtained from the same sample, sequenced in a study of early T cells in non-severe SARS-CoV-2 infection. Using its own MiXCR run on the 5' RACE reads, TCRdb lists one record per CDR3 protein. This sample has 30,000 to 35,000 distinct CDR3 sequences, with approximately 4.6% found just once. The specimen sequenced was whole blood. These receptors all come from an adult who was a healthcare worker with PCR-confirmed SARS-CoV-2 infection or an uninfected control (not recorded which).

This clonotype occurred many times. The rearrangement links TRBV6-1 to TRBJ2-5, with 8 bases identical to TRBD1. Trimming at V came to 1 base and at J to 5 bases, leaving 6 bases not matched to a gene. There are 15 residues in the CDR3. Germline V gives CDR1 MNHNS, CDR2 SASEGT. CDR3 DNA: TGTGCCAGCAGTGAAGGACAGGGGTTAGGTGAGACCCAGTACTTC. Protein: CASSEGQGLGETQYF.

This clonotype was seen many times. The chain recombines TRBV11-2 with TRBJ2-1; 9 bases match TRBD2. This CDR3 contains 18 residues. From germline, CDR1 is SGHAT and CDR2 FQNNGV. Trimming removed 5 bases from V and 3 bases from J; junction bases left unmatched: 14. The CDR3 sequence is CASSPPWVAGDLYNEQFF. The CDR3 DNA is TGTGCCAGCAGCCCCCCCTGGGTAGCGGGAGACCTCTACAATGAGCAGTTCTTC.

In its sample, this clonotype was seen a few times. The chain combines TRBV5-1 with TRBJ2-3; D perhaps matches TRBD2 (5 bases). Germline CDR1 SGHRS, CDR2 YFSETQ. The ends were cut back, 4 bases at V and 6 bases at J, with 15 bases in the middle. This CDR3 contains 14 residues. The CDR3 sequence is CASSPDGGRDTQYF. The CDR3 DNA reads TGCGCCAGCAGCCCGGACGGAGGTCGGGATACGCAGTATTTT.

This clonotype was found a few times. The junction departs from the called germline gene at one end, perhaps through a read error. V and J are TRBV6-5 and TRBJ1-1, with a tentative D call TRBD1 (6 bases). CDR1 and CDR2 (germline): MNHEY, SVGAGI. This CDR3 is 16 amino acids long. CDR3 DNA sequence: TGTGCCAGCAGTTACAACGGGGGGCTTATGAAAACTGAAGCTTTCTTT. Its protein is CASSYNGGLMKTEAFF.

This clonotype showed up many times. The rearrangement links TRBV11-2 to TRBJ2-7; 9 bases map to TRBD1. The junction had 0 bases not matched to a gene; V was cut back by 1 base and J by 2 bases. Germline lookup yields CDR1 SGHAT and CDR2 FQNNGV. The CDR3 length is 14 residues. The CDR3 nucleotides are TGTGCCAGCAGCTTAGGACAGGGGGCCTACGAGCAGTACTTC. It is translated as CASSLGQGAYEQYF.

J is TRBJ1-5 and V is TRBV6-1; TRBD1 is a possible D gene (6 bases). Germline loops: CDR1 MNHNS, CDR2 SASEGT. Trimming left V 2 bases short and J 4 bases short, with 12 bases between. CDR3 size: 15 residues. CDR3: CASSETGHINQPQHF. CDR3 sequence (DNA): TGTGCCAGCAGTGAAACAGGGCACATAAATCAGCCCCAGCATTTT.

This clonotype was picked up many times. The gene calls are TRBV27 and TRBJ2-7; maybe TRBD2 (6 bases). The ends were cut back, 5 bases at V and 2 bases at J, with 13 bases in the middle. This CDR3 has 14 amino acids. From germline, CDR1 is MNHEY and CDR2 SMNVEV (reference sequence). The CDR3 sequence: CASSRAGRTYEQYF. The CDR3 nucleotides read TGTGCCAGCAGTAGGGCGGGGCGGACCTACGAGCAGTACTTC.

At least ten counts were recorded for this clonotype. V and J are TRBV5-1 and TRBJ2-7; no firm D call. The length of the CDR3 is 14 residues. V was shortened by 4 bases and J by 1 base, with 12 bases between the two germline ends. Germline CDR1 and CDR2: SGHRS and YFSETQ. This chain's CDR3 is CASSPRTVSYEQYF. The CDR3 DNA reads TGCGCCAGCAGCCCCCGGACGGTTTCCTACGAGCAGTACTTC.

Note on this clonotype: A much larger clone is a single base away; this may be a read error. This CDR3 reads CANSLEGGSYEQYF. The CDR3 nucleotides are TGCGCCAACAGCTTGGAAGGCGGATCCTACGAGCAGTACTTC. The chain combines TRBV5-1 with TRBJ2-7; no definite D call. The CDR3 loop spans 14 amino acids. Germline-derived CDR1 and CDR2 are SGHRS and YFSETQ.

This sequence joins TRBV7-2 and TRBJ2-1; 8 bases line up with TRBD2. J gave up 6 bases and V 3 bases, and 16 bases lay outside the gene matches. CDR3 length equals 18 residues. The V gene's germline CDR1 is SGHTA and CDR2 FQGNSA. The CDR3 DNA reads TGTGCCAGCAGCTTGCGTCGATCCCCCGGACTAGCCTTCAATGAGCAGTTCTTC. It codes for CASSLRRSPGLAFNEQFF.

This clonotype came up many times. The chain employs TRBV2 and TRBJ2-3, with 9 bases identical to TRBD1. This CDR3 region has 15 residues. With 4 bases clipped from V and 1 base from J, the junction kept 3 bases outside the gene matches. CDR1 SNHLY and CDR2 FYNNEI come from the germline V gene. CDR3 protein: CASSARTGGTDTQYF. The CDR3 DNA reads as TGTGCCAGCAGTGCAAGGACAGGGGGCACAGATACGCAGTATTTT.

This clonotype appeared many times. The rearrangement uses TRBV30 and TRBJ2-1, with D unclear. Trimming took off 3 bases at V and 7 bases at J, with 7 bases between the two ends. Germline V gives CDR1 GTSNPN, CDR2 SVGIG (reference sequence). The CDR3 has 11 amino acids. CDR3 DNA: TGTGCCTGGAGCCGGTGGAATGAGCAGTTCTTC. It is translated as CAWSRWNEQFF.

The V gene is TRBV30, the J gene TRBJ2-1; D is tentatively TRBD1 or TRBD2 (5 bases each). The V end lost 2 bases, the J end lost 0 bases, and 26 bases lay between the germline ends. Germline CDR1 reads GTSNPN; CDR2 reads SVGIG (reference sequence). The CDR3 has 20 amino acids. CDR3 DNA: TGTGCCTGGAGTTTAGCTGTGGCTAGAGGGGTCCGCAGCTCCTACAATGAGCAGTTCTTC. It codes for CAWSLAVARGVRSSYNEQFF.

Ten or more counts support this clonotype. V gene TRBV9 combines with J gene TRBJ1-5; TRBD1 matches 8 bases. In germline, CDR1 is SGDLS, CDR2 YYNGEE. V shed 0 bases and J 2 bases; nucleotides not matched to a gene: 4. The CDR3 extends over 16 amino acids. The DNA of the CDR3 is TGTGCCAGCAGCGTAGGGGCAGGGGGCGGCAATCAGCCCCAGCATTTT. Translating gives CASSVGAGGGNQPQHF.

In this sample, this clonotype turned up many times. The rearrangement uses TRBV19 and TRBJ1-5; possibly TRBD1 for D (5 bases). Trimming left V 7 bases short and J 1 base short, with 8 bases between. CDR3 size: 13 residues. CDR1 and CDR2 (germline): LNHDA, SQIVND (reference sequence). The DNA for the CDR3 is TGTGCCAGTACAGGGACGAGCAATCAGCCCCAGCATTTT. Encoded protein: CASTGTSNQPQHF.

This clonotype was seen ten or more times. The chain's CDR3 is CASRPGTYEQYF. In DNA, the CDR3 is TGTGCCAGCAGGCCGGGGACCTACGAGCAGTACTTC. The V gene is TRBV28, the J gene TRBJ2-7; tentative D call: TRBD2 (5 bases). Trimming pared 6 bases from V and 2 bases from J, leaving 8 bases between. The CDR3 has 12 residues. From germline, CDR1 is MDHEN and CDR2 SYDVKM.

This clonotype was seen at least ten times. This rearrangement joins TRBV18 to TRBJ1-1; TRBD1 might be the D (6 bases). The V gene lost 8 bases and the J gene lost 6 bases, with 19 bases spanning the gap. The CDR3 extends over 14 amino acids. The germline CDR1 and CDR2 sequences are KGHSH and LQKENI. CDR3 amino acids: CASHLGGADAEAFF. In DNA form, the CDR3 reads TGTGCCAGCCACCTTGGGGGGGCCGACGCTGAAGCTTTCTTT.

The chain joins TRBV27 to TRBJ2-3; 10 bases line up with TRBD2. CDR3 length equals 16 residues. Germline V gene sequence: CDR1 MNHEY, CDR2 SMNVEV (reference sequence). Trimming took 11 bases from V and 2 from J; bases not matched to a gene: 13. The CDR3 nucleotides read TGTGCCGGAGCACCCATCGGACTAGCGGACACAGATACGCAGTATTTT. Protein product: CAGAPIGLADTDTQYF.

The table lists this clonotype with many counts. J is TRBJ1-4 and V is TRBV5-1; unclear D gene. Germline V CDR1 and CDR2: SGHRS, YFSETQ. V gave up 4 bases and J gave up 6 bases, with 16 bases separating them. This CDR3 is 15 amino acids long. The DNA for the CDR3 is TGCGCCAGCAGCCCCCGTCTTATAGGAGATGAAAAACTGTTTTTT. Its protein product is CASSPRLIGDEKLFF. The variable domain in full, completed from reference TRBV5-1 and TRBJ1-4, reads KAGVTQTPRYLIKTRGQQVTLSCSPISGHRSVSWYQQTPGQGLQFLFEYFSETQRNKGNFPGRFSGRQFSNSRSEMNVSTLELGDSALYLCASSPRLIGDEKLFFGSGTQLSVL.

This clonotype was counted at least ten times. This rearrangement joins TRBV19 to TRBJ1-5, with D possibly being TRBD1 (5 bases). Germline assignment: CDR1 LNHDA and CDR2 SQIVND (reference sequence). CDR3 length equals 14 residues. V dropped 5 bases and J dropped 7 bases, with 15 bases sitting between them. The CDR3, as DNA: TGTGCCAGTAGTGGCTCCGGGGGTAGACAGCCCCAGCATTTT. This codes for CASSGSGGRQPQHF.

This clonotype was detected only a few times. The chain has TRBV4-1 and TRBJ2-7; no clear D gene. Germline V lookup: CDR1 MGHRA, CDR2 YSYEKL. V was pared by 1 base and J by 3 bases, with 13 bases between. This CDR3 has 15 amino acids. The CDR3 DNA is TGCGCCAGCAGCCAAGTTCCCGACTCCTTCTACGAGCAGTACTTC. As protein: CASSQVPDSFYEQYF.

This clonotype was recorded many times. The V and J genes are TRBV2 and TRBJ2-1; 9 nucleotides agree with TRBD2. V was pared by 4 bases and J by 4 bases, with 5 bases of the junction left unmatched. The CDR3 totals 15 residues. The germline V gene encodes CDR1 SNHLY and CDR2 FYNNEI. The CDR3 loop is CASSGGLAGYNEQFF. CDR3 DNA sequence: TGTGCCAGCAGTGGTGGGCTAGCGGGGTACAATGAGCAGTTCTTC.

This clonotype was recorded at least ten times. The CDR3 DNA is TGTGCCAGCGAATTCAGGGCCAAAGGAGATCAGCCCCAGCATTTT. Translation: CASEFRAKGDQPQHF. V gene TRBV6-2 or TRBV6-3 combines with J gene TRBJ1-5; weak D call: TRBD1 (5 bases). Trimming removed 8 bases from V and 5 bases from J, with 19 bases in between. The germline CDR1 and CDR2 sequences are MNHEY and SVGEGT. CDR3 size: 15 residues.

This clonotype was recorded many times. The V and J genes are TRBV12-3 or TRBV12-4 and TRBJ2-7, with D uncertain. V was pared by 6 bases and J by 6 bases, with 9 bases between. The CDR3 runs 11 residues. Here the CDR3 DNA reads TGTGCCAGCAGCGCAGGATTCGAGCAGTACTTC. Protein sequence: CASSAGFEQYF.

The table lists this clonotype with a few counts. The CDR3 coding sequence is TGTGCCAGCAGTTTTAGGGACCGAGACTACGAGCAGTACTTC. This sequence encodes CASSFRDRDYEQYF. The chain links TRBV12-3 or TRBV12-4 to TRBJ2-7; tentatively, D is TRBD1 or TRBD2 (5 bases each). The CDR3 sequence is 14 residues long. Trimming took off 3 bases at V and 3 bases at J, with 12 bases between the two ends.

The V and J genes are TRBV12-3 or TRBV12-4 and TRBJ2-3; the D gene is possibly TRBD2 (5 bases). CDR3 length equals 16 residues. Deletions cut 2 bases from V and 3 bases from J, with 15 bases between. CDR3 region: CASSLIGGSSTDTQYF. DNA of the CDR3: TGTGCCAGCAGTTTAATTGGCGGGTCAAGTACAGATACGCAGTATTTT.

This clonotype was counted many times. The chain couples TRBV11-1 to TRBJ2-5; 9 bases are a match to TRBD2. The V gene's germline CDR1 is SGHAT and CDR2 FQDESV (reference sequence). Germline trimming cut 4 bases from V and 3 bases from J; bases unmatched to any gene: 3. The length of the CDR3 is 14 residues. The CDR3 protein is CASSSRTSEETQYF. CDR3 DNA sequence: TGTGCCAGCAGCTCCCGGACTAGCGAAGAGACCCAGTACTTC.

This clonotype was counted at least ten times. The J gene is TRBJ2-7, the V gene TRBV28, with D possibly being TRBD2 (7 bases). The V end was cut by 5 bases, the J end by 4 bases, with 21 bases between. Germline lookup yields CDR1 MDHEN and CDR2 SYDVKM. This CDR3 has 16 amino acids. The CDR3 region is CASSATWGGREYEQYF. The CDR3 DNA reads as TGTGCCAGCAGTGCGACATGGGGGGGGCGCGAGTACGAGCAGTACTTC. The full variable domain, with the rest looked up from reference TRBV28 and TRBJ2-7, is DVKVTQSSRYLVKRTGEKVFLECVQDMDHENMFWYRQDPGLGLRLIYFSYDVKMKEKGDIPEGYSVSREKKERFSLILESASTNQTSMYLCASSATWGGREYEQYFGPGTRLTVT.

This clonotype was seen ten or more times. The CDR3 DNA sequence: TGTGCCAGCAGCGGAGTCGGGACTAGGATTAGGGATGAGCAGTTCTTC. Its translation is CASSGVGTRIRDEQFF. This chain connects TRBV3-1 to TRBJ2-1; 8 bases match TRBD2. CDR3 length equals 16 residues. J was trimmed by 8 bases and V by 5 bases; bases with no gene match: 14. CDR1 LGHDT and CDR2 YNNKEL come from the germline V gene (reference sequence).